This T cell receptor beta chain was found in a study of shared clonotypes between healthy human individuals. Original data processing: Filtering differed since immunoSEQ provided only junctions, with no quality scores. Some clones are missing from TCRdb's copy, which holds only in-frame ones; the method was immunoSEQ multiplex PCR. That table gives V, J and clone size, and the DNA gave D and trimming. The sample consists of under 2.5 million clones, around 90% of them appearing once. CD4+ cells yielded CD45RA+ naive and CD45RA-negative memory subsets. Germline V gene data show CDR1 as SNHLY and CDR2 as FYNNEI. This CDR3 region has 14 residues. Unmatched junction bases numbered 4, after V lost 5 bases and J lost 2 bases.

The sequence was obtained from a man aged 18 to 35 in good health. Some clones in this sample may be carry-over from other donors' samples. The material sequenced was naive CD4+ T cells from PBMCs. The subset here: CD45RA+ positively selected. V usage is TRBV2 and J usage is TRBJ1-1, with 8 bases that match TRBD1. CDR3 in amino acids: CASSTDRVNTEAFF. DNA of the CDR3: TGTGCCAGCAGTACGGACAGGGTAAACACTGAAGCTTTCTTT.